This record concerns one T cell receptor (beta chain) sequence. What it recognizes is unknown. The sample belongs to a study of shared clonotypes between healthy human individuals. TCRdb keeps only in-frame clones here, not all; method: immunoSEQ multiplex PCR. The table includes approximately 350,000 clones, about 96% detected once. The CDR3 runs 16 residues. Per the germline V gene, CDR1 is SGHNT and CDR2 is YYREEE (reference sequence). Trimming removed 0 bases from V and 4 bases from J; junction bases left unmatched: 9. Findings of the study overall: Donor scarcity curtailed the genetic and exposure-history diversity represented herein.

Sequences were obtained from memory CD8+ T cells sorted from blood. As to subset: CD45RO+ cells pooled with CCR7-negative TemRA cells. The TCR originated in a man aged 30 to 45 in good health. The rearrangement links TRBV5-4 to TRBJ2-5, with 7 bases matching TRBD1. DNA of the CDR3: TGTGCCAGCAGCTTGGGGTGGGGGAGACAGGGAGAGACCCAGTACTTC. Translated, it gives CASSLGWGRQGETQYF.